The rows below give T cell receptor beta chains drawn from one sample of a study of blood T cell repertoires in COVID-19. Profiled with immunoSEQ multiplex PCR; TCRdb holds only in-frame clones, not every one. The sample contains some 220,000 clones, around nine tenths of which appear only once. The specimen was peripheral blood. These receptors all stem from a man in his thirties or forties with COVID-19, enrolled during active disease. Each CDR3 is given with its conserved first and last residue. The order of the fields is CDR3 DNA, CDR3 protein, V gene, J gene, D gene, clone size. D genes are given only for firm matches. Clone size is given for some rows only: seen once, a few or many times, or a class if the clone is expanded.

cdr3_nt: TGTGCCACCAGTGACCTGACAGTCCGGTATGGCTACACCTTC; cdr3_aa: CATSDLTVRYGYTF; v_call: TRBV24-1; j_call: TRBJ1-2; d_call: NA; clone_size: NA
cdr3_nt: TGTGCCAGCAGCTTCGACACCAGCAATCAGCCCCAGCATTTT; cdr3_aa: CASSFDTSNQPQHF; v_call: TRBV7-9; j_call: TRBJ1-5; d_call: NA; clone_size: NA
cdr3_nt: TGTGCCAGCAGCCAAGAGGGGACAGCCCGCTATGGCTACACCTTC; cdr3_aa: CASSQEGTARYGYTF; v_call: TRBV3-1/TRBV3-2; j_call: TRBJ1-2; d_call: TRBD1; clone_size: NA
cdr3_nt: TGTGCCAGCAGCGAGACAGGGCGGTCCTATAATTCACCCCTCCACTTT; cdr3_aa: CASSETGRSYNSPLHF; v_call: TRBV9; j_call: TRBJ1-6; d_call: TRBD1; clone_size: NA
cdr3_nt: TGTGCCAGCACCAACGGGGAGGGGAACACCATATATTTT; cdr3_aa: CASTNGEGNTIYF; v_call: TRBV5-6; j_call: TRBJ1-3; d_call: NA; clone_size: NA
cdr3_nt: TGTGCCAGCAGTTACGGAACAGGGAATTATAATTCACCCCTCCACTTT; cdr3_aa: CASSYGTGNYNSPLHF; v_call: TRBV6-6; j_call: TRBJ1-6; d_call: NA; clone_size: few
cdr3_nt: TGCGCCAGCAGCTTGGAGGGAGGGGCGGGTGAAAAACTGTTTTTT; cdr3_aa: CASSLEGGAGEKLFF; v_call: TRBV5-1; j_call: TRBJ1-4; d_call: NA; clone_size: NA
cdr3_nt: TGTGCCAGTAGTGTGGCAGGGGACCTCCGCACAGATACGCAGTATTTT; cdr3_aa: CASSVAGDLRTDTQYF; v_call: TRBV19; j_call: TRBJ2-3; d_call: NA; clone_size: NA
cdr3_nt: TGTGCCAGCAGAACAATTGTCAATTCACCCCTCCACTTT; cdr3_aa: CASRTIVNSPLHF; v_call: TRBV6-5; j_call: TRBJ1-6; d_call: NA; clone_size: NA
cdr3_nt: TGTGCCAGTAGTGGAGGGGTCAATCAGCCCCAGCATTTT; cdr3_aa: CASSGGVNQPQHF; v_call: TRBV19; j_call: TRBJ1-5; d_call: NA; clone_size: few
cdr3_nt: TGCGCCAGCAGCACTAGCGGGGGAGGGTACGAGCAGTACTTC; cdr3_aa: CASSTSGGGYEQYF; v_call: TRBV5-1; j_call: TRBJ2-7; d_call: TRBD2; clone_size: few
cdr3_nt: TGTGCCAGTAGTATAGTCGTTTGGGAGGGAGGTCAGCCCCAGCATTTT; cdr3_aa: CASSIVVWEGGQPQHF; v_call: TRBV19; j_call: TRBJ1-5; d_call: NA; clone_size: NA
cdr3_nt: TGTGCCAGCAGTCCGAGGGGTGGCAGGGGGCAAGAGACCCAGTACTTC; cdr3_aa: CASSPRGGRGQETQYF; v_call: TRBV27; j_call: TRBJ2-5; d_call: TRBD1; clone_size: NA
cdr3_nt: TGTGCCAGCAATCTACCCGGACAGGGGTCTGAAGCTTTCTTT; cdr3_aa: CASNLPGQGSEAFF; v_call: TRBV6-6; j_call: TRBJ1-1; d_call: TRBD1; clone_size: once
cdr3_nt: TGTGCCAGCAATAAACAGGGCGGGGAGCAGTACTTC; cdr3_aa: CASNKQGGEQYF; v_call: TRBV12-3/TRBV12-4; j_call: TRBJ2-7; d_call: NA; clone_size: NA
cdr3_nt: TGTGCCAGCAGCCAAGAGGGGTGGGGTGGGGGGAGCAATCAGCCCCAGCATTTT; cdr3_aa: CASSQEGWGGGSNQPQHF; v_call: TRBV4-2; j_call: TRBJ1-5; d_call: NA; clone_size: NA
cdr3_nt: TGTGCCAGCAGTGTAGACAGCCCTTGGGGCTACACCTTC; cdr3_aa: CASSVDSPWGYTF; v_call: TRBV2; j_call: TRBJ1-2; d_call: NA; clone_size: NA
cdr3_nt: TGTGCCAGCTCACCATCTGCAGGGGGATCTGGAAACACCATATATTTT; cdr3_aa: CASSPSAGGSGNTIYF; v_call: TRBV18; j_call: TRBJ1-3; d_call: TRBD1; clone_size: NA
cdr3_nt: TGTGCCACGCGGGCCTCCACCACAGGGGCGGAGACCCAGTACTTC; cdr3_aa: CATRASTTGAETQYF; v_call: TRBV10-3; j_call: TRBJ2-5; d_call: TRBD1; clone_size: NA
cdr3_nt: TGTGCCAGCAGCTTGGTTGGTGCGGGTGGGGCCAACGTCCTGACTTTC; cdr3_aa: CASSLVGAGGANVLTF; v_call: TRBV5-4; j_call: TRBJ2-6; d_call: NA; clone_size: NA
cdr3_nt: TGTGCCAGCACCCAGTTAGGGCGGGGGGACAATGAGCAGTTCTTC; cdr3_aa: CASTQLGRGDNEQFF; v_call: TRBV9; j_call: TRBJ2-1; d_call: TRBD2; clone_size: NA
cdr3_nt: TGTGCCATCAGTGACCACGGGACAGGGGGCGGTCATGAAAAACTGTTTTTT; cdr3_aa: CAISDHGTGGGHEKLFF; v_call: TRBV10-3; j_call: TRBJ1-4; d_call: TRBD1; clone_size: NA
cdr3_nt: TGTGCCAGCAGCGTCTCGGGACAGTACAATGAGCAGTTCTTC; cdr3_aa: CASSVSGQYNEQFF; v_call: TRBV7-3; j_call: TRBJ2-1; d_call: TRBD1; clone_size: few
cdr3_nt: TGCGCCAGCAGTAACAAGGGACAGGCAGATACGCAGTATTTT; cdr3_aa: CASSNKGQADTQYF; v_call: TRBV5-1; j_call: TRBJ2-3; d_call: TRBD1; clone_size: NA
cdr3_nt: TGTGCCAGCAGCACTAGGACTAGCGGGGACCAAGAGACCCAGTACTTC; cdr3_aa: CASSTRTSGDQETQYF; v_call: TRBV11-2; j_call: TRBJ2-5; d_call: TRBD2; clone_size: few
cdr3_nt: TGTGCCTGGAGCCGAGGACAGACTAGCACAGATACGCAGTATTTT; cdr3_aa: CAWSRGQTSTDTQYF; v_call: TRBV30; j_call: TRBJ2-3; d_call: NA; clone_size: NA
cdr3_nt: TGCGCCAGCAGCGGGGGGACAGCCCTTACCTACAATGAGCAGTTCTTC; cdr3_aa: CASSGGTALTYNEQFF; v_call: TRBV5-1; j_call: TRBJ2-1; d_call: NA; clone_size: NA
cdr3_nt: TGCGCCAGCAGCCGGAACCTACTAGCGGGGGCGGAGGATACGCAGTATTTT; cdr3_aa: CASSRNLLAGAEDTQYF; v_call: TRBV4-1; j_call: TRBJ2-3; d_call: TRBD2; clone_size: NA
cdr3_nt: TGTGCCAGCAGTGACTCAGGCCGCTACACCTTC; cdr3_aa: CASSDSGRYTF; v_call: TRBV25-1; j_call: TRBJ1-2; d_call: NA; clone_size: NA
cdr3_nt: TGTGCCACCAGCAGAGTCAACGGGGGGTCCTACGAGCAGTACTTC; cdr3_aa: CATSRVNGGSYEQYF; v_call: TRBV15; j_call: TRBJ2-7; d_call: TRBD2; clone_size: few
cdr3_nt: TGTGCCACCCACCGCACAGGGGAACTCTCCTACGAGCAGTACTTC; cdr3_aa: CATHRTGELSYEQYF; v_call: TRBV10-3; j_call: TRBJ2-7; d_call: TRBD1; clone_size: NA
cdr3_nt: TGTGCCAGTATGACCTCGGGGGGACTTAGCAATCAGCCCCAGCATTTT; cdr3_aa: CASMTSGGLSNQPQHF; v_call: TRBV19; j_call: TRBJ1-5; d_call: NA; clone_size: NA
cdr3_nt: TGTGCCACCAGTGATCTGAAGGACAGTCAAGAGACCCAGTACTTC; cdr3_aa: CATSDLKDSQETQYF; v_call: TRBV24-1; j_call: TRBJ2-5; d_call: NA; clone_size: NA
cdr3_nt: TGTGCCAGCAGTTACCTTGGGGCAGGCGGAAACACCATATATTTT; cdr3_aa: CASSYLGAGGNTIYF; v_call: TRBV6-6; j_call: TRBJ1-3; d_call: NA; clone_size: NA
cdr3_nt: TGTGCCAGCAGCCCAGGACTAGCGTTCACCGGGGAGCTGTTTTTT; cdr3_aa: CASSPGLAFTGELFF; v_call: TRBV9; j_call: TRBJ2-2; d_call: TRBD2; clone_size: NA
cdr3_nt: TGTGCCAGCAGCCAAGACCCAGGGTCTAATCAGCCCCAGCATTTT; cdr3_aa: CASSQDPGSNQPQHF; v_call: TRBV3-1/TRBV3-2; j_call: TRBJ1-5; d_call: NA; clone_size: NA
cdr3_nt: TGTGCCAGCAGTCGCCAGGGAGGTACGGATGGCTACACCTTC; cdr3_aa: CASSRQGGTDGYTF; v_call: TRBV6-5; j_call: TRBJ1-2; d_call: NA; clone_size: NA
cdr3_nt: TGTGCCAGCAAGGGCGGGTTGGACACAGATACGCAGTATTTT; cdr3_aa: CASKGGLDTDTQYF; v_call: TRBV2; j_call: TRBJ2-3; d_call: NA; clone_size: NA
cdr3_nt: TGTGCCAGTAGTATGGTGGGGCAGGGCCGAGATCAGCCCCAGCATTTT; cdr3_aa: CASSMVGQGRDQPQHF; v_call: TRBV19; j_call: TRBJ1-5; d_call: NA; clone_size: NA
cdr3_nt: TGTGCCAGTAGTACTTTCGGCAGGGGGAACTATGGCTACACCTTC; cdr3_aa: CASSTFGRGNYGYTF; v_call: TRBV19; j_call: TRBJ1-2; d_call: TRBD1; clone_size: NA
cdr3_nt: TGTGCCAGCAGTGCGGCCAGGGATTTTTCACCCCTCCACTTT; cdr3_aa: CASSAARDFSPLHF; v_call: TRBV2; j_call: TRBJ1-6; d_call: NA; clone_size: NA
cdr3_nt: TGTGCCAGCAGTGACTACAGGGGTAGGGACAACGAGCAGTACTTC; cdr3_aa: CASSDYRGRDNEQYF; v_call: TRBV6-2/TRBV6-3; j_call: TRBJ2-7; d_call: TRBD1; clone_size: NA
cdr3_nt: TGTGCCAGCAGCCAAGTTGCAGGGATTTCACCCCTCCACTTT; cdr3_aa: CASSQVAGISPLHF; v_call: TRBV3-1/TRBV3-2; j_call: TRBJ1-6; d_call: NA; clone_size: NA
cdr3_nt: TGTGCCAGCAGCGTCCGTTGGGGACTACCCGAAGAGACCCAGTACTTC; cdr3_aa: CASSVRWGLPEETQYF; v_call: TRBV9; j_call: TRBJ2-5; d_call: TRBD2; clone_size: NA
cdr3_nt: TGTGCCAGCAGTAAACAGGGCCCACGCACAGATACGCAGTATTTT; cdr3_aa: CASSKQGPRTDTQYF; v_call: TRBV6-2/TRBV6-3; j_call: TRBJ2-3; d_call: NA; clone_size: NA
cdr3_nt: TGTGCCAGCAGTTACGGGGGGGTCCACTATGGCTACACCTTC; cdr3_aa: CASSYGGVHYGYTF; v_call: TRBV6-5; j_call: TRBJ1-2; d_call: NA; clone_size: NA
cdr3_nt: TGCGCCAGCAGCCCTTTCCGGGACAGGAGCTCCTACGAGCAGTACTTC; cdr3_aa: CASSPFRDRSSYEQYF; v_call: TRBV4-1; j_call: TRBJ2-7; d_call: TRBD1; clone_size: NA
cdr3_nt: TGTGCCAGCAGCGCCGGGACAGGGAAAGAGACCCAGTACTTC; cdr3_aa: CASSAGTGKETQYF; v_call: TRBV2; j_call: TRBJ2-5; d_call: TRBD1; clone_size: NA
cdr3_nt: TGTGCCAGCAGCACCTCCTTGCAGCTGGGGGACAGCTCCTACGAGCAGTACTTC; cdr3_aa: CASSTSLQLGDSSYEQYF; v_call: TRBV2; j_call: TRBJ2-7; d_call: TRBD1; clone_size: NA
cdr3_nt: TGTGCCAGCAGCCAGGAAAAAGGGGCTATATTGCCCCAGCATTTT; cdr3_aa: CASSQEKGAILPQHF; v_call: TRBV4-2; j_call: TRBJ1-5; d_call: NA; clone_size: NA
cdr3_nt: TGTGCCAGCAGCTCTGCAGCGGTCACTGAAGCTTTCTTT; cdr3_aa: CASSSAAVTEAFF; v_call: TRBV7-2; j_call: TRBJ1-1; d_call: NA; clone_size: NA
cdr3_nt: TGTGCCAGCAGTTACGAACAGGCGCCGTCCTACGAGCAGTACTTC; cdr3_aa: CASSYEQAPSYEQYF; v_call: TRBV6-5; j_call: TRBJ2-7; d_call: NA; clone_size: NA
cdr3_nt: TGTGCCAGCAGAGGACAGTTCTCTGGAAACACCATATATTTT; cdr3_aa: CASRGQFSGNTIYF; v_call: TRBV2; j_call: TRBJ1-3; d_call: NA; clone_size: NA
cdr3_nt: TGTGCCAGCAGCAGAGGCGGGGGGAGCGAGCAGTACTTC; cdr3_aa: CASSRGGGSEQYF; v_call: TRBV14; j_call: TRBJ2-7; d_call: TRBD2; clone_size: NA
cdr3_nt: TGTGCCAGCAGTCGGGGCAGGGGCACTGAAGCTTTCTTT; cdr3_aa: CASSRGRGTEAFF; v_call: TRBV6-5; j_call: TRBJ1-1; d_call: NA; clone_size: NA
cdr3_nt: TGTGCCAGCAGGGGACAGGGGAGCTACGAGCAGTACTTC; cdr3_aa: CASRGQGSYEQYF; v_call: TRBV6-5; j_call: TRBJ2-7; d_call: TRBD1; clone_size: NA
cdr3_nt: TGTGCCAGCAGCCCCCCTGGACAGGGGGCATATACCACCTATGGCTACACCTTC; cdr3_aa: CASSPPGQGAYTTYGYTF; v_call: TRBV7-9; j_call: TRBJ1-2; d_call: TRBD1; clone_size: NA
cdr3_nt: TGTGCCAGCAGAACCCAAGCCGGGTCTGGCTACACCTTC; cdr3_aa: CASRTQAGSGYTF; v_call: TRBV5-5; j_call: TRBJ1-2; d_call: NA; clone_size: NA
cdr3_nt: TGCGCCAGCAGCCAAAACTCCCCCCTACGGGACACTGAAGCTTTCTTT; cdr3_aa: CASSQNSPLRDTEAFF; v_call: TRBV4-1; j_call: TRBJ1-1; d_call: NA; clone_size: NA
cdr3_nt: TGTGCCACCAGCCGGGATGGGAATCAGCCCCAGCATTTT; cdr3_aa: CATSRDGNQPQHF; v_call: TRBV24-1; j_call: TRBJ1-5; d_call: NA; clone_size: NA